This T cell receptor (beta chain) was profiled in a study of cytomegalovirus exposure and HLA in healthy donors. Study in general: The Caucasian-associated ancestry cluster held 65% to 85% of approximately 400 genotyped donors. Study-wide results and limits: HLA alleles were associated with 15,000 to 20,000 TCR beta sequences in a later analysis at 0.05 false discovery rate. The classifier reportedly diagnosed cytomegalovirus status with high specificity and sensitivity. DRB1 had the most TCR associations and HLA-C the fewest, a later analysis found, with rates varying by HLA locus.

The PCR was carried out with 60 Vbeta primers and 13 Jbeta primers. Clones were read by immunoSEQ multiplex PCR, and TCRdb kept only the in-frame ones, dropping some. The table has about 82,000 clones, around 70% seen once. The CDR3 runs to 15 residues. Germline V gene lookup returns CDR1 KGHSY and CDR2 FQNENV. V lost 0 bases and J lost 1, with 9 bases in between. Remarks on this clone: As yet, its antigen is unknown.

The chain carries TRBV16 and TRBJ1-1; tentative D call: TRBD1 (5 bases). This sequence originates from a woman aged 45-59 years in good health and CMV-seropositive. Sequenced: PBMCs. Here the CDR3 reads CASSQSGVGNTEAFF. The CDR3 nucleotides read TGTGCCAGCAGCCAATCAGGGGTCGGGAACACTGAAGCTTTCTTT. The variable domain in full, completed from reference TRBV16 and TRBJ1-1, reads GEEVAQTPKHLVRGEGQKAKLYCAPIKGHSYVFWYQQVLKNEFKFLISFQNENVFDETGMPKERFSAKCLPNSPCSLEIQATKLEDSAVYFCASSQSGVGNTEAFFGQGTRLTVV.